The clone carrying this TCR beta chain was detected many times. Per germline, CDR1 SGHVS and CDR2 FQNEAQ. The CDR3 runs 15 residues. Trimming took 5 bases from V and 5 from J, leaving 18 bases between them. The entry originates in a study of T cells in Graves' hyperthyroidism and ophthalmopathy. RNA transcripts provided the source from which TCR beta CDR3 regions were amplified. TCR CDR3 regions were first amplified by RT-PCR with HTBI primers. MiXCR, applied by TCRdb to the multiplex PCR reads, yields one record per CDR3 protein. This sample yields fewer than 750,000 distinct CDR3 sequences, of which over 12% are seen a single time; roughly 4.5% belongs to the top ten.

Sequenced: blood. The chain couples TRBV7-8 to TRBJ2-5, with D possibly being TRBD1 (6 bases). The sequence was obtained from a woman between 40 and 55 years old with Graves' ophthalmopathy. CDR3 residues: CASSNPEGGVETQYF. DNA of the CDR3: TGTGCCAGCAGCAATCCCGAAGGGGGAGTCGAGACCCAGTACTTC.